This note documents a single T cell receptor beta chain sequence. TCRdb passed the 5' RACE reads through MiXCR, listing each CDR3 protein once. The data show about 1.7 million distinct CDR3 sequences, 25% to 35% seen once. Trimming removed 7 bases at V and 2 bases at J, with 14 bases between. Germline CDR1 and CDR2: DFQATT and SNEGSKA (reference sequence). This CDR3 is built from 13 residues. The data were obtained in a study of identical twins. The chain carries TRBV20-1 and TRBJ1-2; D is undetermined. This clonotype was sampled from a newborn girl in good health. What was sequenced was cord blood. The CDR3 region is CSVVGRLNYGYTF. The CDR3 DNA is TGCAGTGTGGTGGGCAGACTAAACTATGGCTACACCTTC.